A single sample is the source of the 22 T cell receptor beta chains below, sequenced in a study of memory CD4+ T cells and cytomegalovirus serostatus. Generated by immunoSEQ multiplex PCR, the TCRdb table keeps only in-frame clones and is missing some. The data contain tens of thousands of clones, roughly 83% of them seen just once; the ten biggest clones take up roughly 1.1%. Single viable CD3+CD4+CD8-CD45RO+ cells were sorted as the memory CD4+ T cells. The specimen was memory CD4+ T cells from blood. These receptors were collected from an adult in good health and CMV-seronegative.

The chain carries TRBV9 and TRBJ1-2; D unresolved. There are 13 residues in the CDR3. The germline V gene has CDR1 SGDLS and CDR2 YYNGEE. Trimming cost V 2 bases and J 7 bases, with 12 bases left between them. CDR3 region: CASSVGQAGGYTF. The CDR3 DNA sequence: TGTGCCAGCAGCGTTGGGCAGGCAGGTGGCTACACCTTC.

Concerning this clone itself: Distinct nucleotide sequences in the sample also encode this CDR3. This chain joins TRBV9 and TRBJ2-3, with D possibly matching TRBD1 (6 bases). The V end was cut by 1 base, the J end by 1 base, with 7 bases between. The V gene's germline CDR1 is SGDLS and CDR2 YYNGEE. The CDR3 has 14 residues. The CDR3 coding sequence is TGTGCCAGCAGCGTAAAGGGGGGCACAGATACGCAGTATTTT. This gives the protein CASSVKGGTDTQYF.

The genes are TRBV7-9 and TRBJ1-3; 9 bases align to TRBD1. This CDR3 spans 16 amino acids. V was pared by 4 bases and J by 8 bases, with 12 bases of the junction left unmatched. Germline V gene data show CDR1 as SEHNR and CDR2 as FQNEAQ (reference sequence). The CDR3 bases are TGTGCCAGCAGCTATGTAACCGGGACAGGGTCAGACACCATATATTTT. Amino acids: CASSYVTGTGSDTIYF.

The chain combines TRBV7-2 with TRBJ2-6, with D possibly being TRBD1 (5 bases). Trimming shortened V by 6 bases and J by 8 bases, and 8 bases separated the two germline ends. The CDR3 has 12 residues. Germline CDR1 SGHTA, CDR2 FQGNSA. CDR3 residues: CASRQGTNVLTF. The CDR3 region has the DNA TGTGCCAGCAGGCAGGGTACCAACGTCCTGACTTTC. Complete variable domain (other parts from reference TRBV7-2 and TRBJ2-6): GAGVSQSPSNKVTEKGKDVELRCDPISGHTALYWYRQSLGQGLEFLIYFQGNSAPDKSGLPSDRFSAERTGGSVSTLTIQRTQQEDSAVYLCASRQGTNVLTFGAGSRLTVL.

The genes are TRBV7-2 and TRBJ2-5, with 8 bases aligning to TRBD1. The trim removed 4 bases at V and 7 bases at J, leaving 8 bases unmatched. Germline CDR1 is SGHTA and CDR2 is FQGNSA. The CDR3 has 14 residues. The DNA for the CDR3 is TGTGCCAGCAGCTCCGACAGGGGTTGGTCGACCCAGTACTTC. It translates to CASSSDRGWSTQYF.

The gene calls are TRBV2 and TRBJ1-3; 8 nucleotides agree with TRBD1. CDR3 length: 14 amino acids. Germline CDR1 is SNHLY and CDR2 is FYNNEI. J gave up 3 bases and V 7 bases, and 5 bases lay outside the gene matches. The CDR3 protein is CASILDRDGNTIYF. The CDR3 DNA reads as TGTGCCAGCATCTTGGACAGGGATGGAAACACCATATATTTT.

The genes are TRBV27 and TRBJ1-6; a weak D match, TRBD1 (5 bases). Germline-derived CDR1 and CDR2 are MNHEY and SMNVEV (reference sequence). Trimming took off 5 bases at V and 7 bases at J, with 12 bases between the two ends. This CDR3 contains 14 residues. The chain's CDR3 is CASSTGPQNSPLHF. Written as DNA, the CDR3 is TGTGCCAGCAGTACGGGACCTCAGAATTCACCCCTCCACTTT.

The chain employs TRBV7-7 and TRBJ2-2, with D perhaps TRBD2 (6 bases). Per the germline V gene, CDR1 is SSHAT and CDR2 is FNYEAQ (reference sequence). CDR3 length: 12 residues. Trimming removed 7 bases at V and 6 bases at J, with 9 bases between. CDR3 in amino acids: CASTGGAGELFF. CDR3 bases: TGTGCCAGCACCGGCGGGGCCGGGGAGCTGTTTTTT.

The chain links TRBV20-1 to TRBJ2-7; D is uncertain. Germline loops: CDR1 DFQATT, CDR2 SNEGSKA (reference sequence). V was trimmed by 7 bases and J by 3 bases, leaving 10 bases between them. This CDR3 is built from 11 residues. CDR3 region: CSGVADYEQYF. The CDR3 bases are TGCAGTGGGGTTGCGGACTACGAGCAGTACTTC.

The chain combines TRBV5-6 with TRBJ2-5, with TRBD1 matching 7 bases. The CDR3 is made up of 13 amino acids. CDR1 and CDR2 from the germline V gene are SGHDT and YYEEEE. With 4 bases clipped from V and 5 bases from J, the junction kept 5 bases outside the gene matches. The CDR3 protein is CASSMTGWETQYF. The CDR3 DNA is TGTGCCAGCAGCATGACAGGGTGGGAGACCCAGTACTTC.

The V and J genes are TRBV4-3 and TRBJ2-3, with TRBD2 identical over 7 bases. The CDR3 totals 16 residues. The germline CDR1 and CDR2 sequences are LGHNA and YSLEER. V lost 0 bases, J lost 5 bases, and 8 bases stayed unmatched. CDR3 nucleotides: TGCGCCAGCAGCCAAGATCTGGCGGGAGCCCAAGATACGCAGTATTTT. This gives the protein CASSQDLAGAQDTQYF.

The chain has TRBV11-2 and TRBJ2-5; D may be TRBD1 (7 bases). CDR1 and CDR2 (germline): SGHAT, FQNNGV. The CDR3 has 15 amino acids. V lost 3 bases and J 2 bases, leaving 13 bases between the germline ends. In DNA form, the CDR3 reads TGTGCCAGCAGCTTTCGGGCAGGGGGGCAAGAGACCCAGTACTTC. Protein sequence: CASSFRAGGQETQYF. The entire variable domain, with the rest obtained from reference TRBV11-2 and TRBJ2-5, is as follows: EAGVAQSPRYKIIEKRQSVAFWCNPISGHATLYWYQQILGQGPKLLIQFQNNGVVDDSQLPKDRFSAERLKGVDSTLKIQPAKLEDSAVYLCASSFRAGGQETQYFGPGTRLLVL.

The chain carries TRBV9 and TRBJ2-3, with 13 bases aligning to TRBD2. The CDR3 extends over 16 amino acids. Germline CDR1 is SGDLS and CDR2 is YYNGEE. V shed 4 bases and J 2 bases; nucleotides not matched to a gene: 4. The DNA of the CDR3 is TGTGCCAGCAGCCCGACTAGCGGGAGGATCACAGATACGCAGTATTTT. This translates into CASSPTSGRITDTQYF.

CDR3 sequence: CASSSASSTDTQYF. The CDR3 coding sequence is TGTGCCAGCAGTTCTGCCTCCTCGACAGATACGCAGTATTTT. The rearrangement links TRBV2 to TRBJ2-3, with D hard to call. CDR1 and CDR2 from the germline V gene are SNHLY and FYNNEI. The V gene lost 5 bases and the J gene lost 3 bases, with 12 bases spanning the gap. This CDR3 contains 14 residues.

The chain uses TRBV11-2 and TRBJ2-1; a possible D gene is TRBD2 (5 bases). CDR1 and CDR2 from the germline V gene are SGHAT and FQNNGV. V was pared by 3 bases and J by 9 bases, with 9 bases between. The CDR3 sequence is 12 residues long. Here the CDR3 reads CASSLGALEQFF. In DNA form, the CDR3 reads TGTGCCAGCAGCTTGGGAGCGCTTGAGCAGTTCTTC. Filled out from reference TRBV11-2 and TRBJ2-1, the complete variable domain reads EAGVAQSPRYKIIEKRQSVAFWCNPISGHATLYWYQQILGQGPKLLIQFQNNGVVDDSQLPKDRFSAERLKGVDSTLKIQPAKLEDSAVYLCASSLGALEQFFGPGTRLTVL.

The chain employs TRBV2 and TRBJ2-1, with D unresolved. V lost 8 bases, J lost 6 bases, and 5 bases lay in between. The CDR3 covers 10 residues. Germline loops: CDR1 SNHLY, CDR2 FYNNEI. As DNA, the CDR3 is TGTGCCAGCGCAATCAATGAGCAGTTCTTC. Residues: CASAINEQFF.

The rearrangement joins TRBV15 to TRBJ2-2; D may be TRBD1 or TRBD2 (5 bases each). The CDR3 is 16 residues long. V lost 0 bases, J lost 3 bases, and 11 bases lay in between. Germline CDR1 reads LNHNV; CDR2 reads YYDKDF (reference sequence). The DNA of the CDR3 is TGTGCCACCAGCAGAGATATGGGACCCTACACCGGGGAGCTGTTTTTT. Amino acids: CATSRDMGPYTGELFF.

This clone was seen a handful of times. This chain links TRBV25-1 with TRBJ2-1; TRBD2 aligns across 8 bases. With 3 bases clipped from V and 8 bases from J, the junction kept 9 bases outside the gene matches. The CDR3 runs to 15 residues. Germline V lookup: CDR1 MGHDK, CDR2 SYGVNS. CDR3 amino acids: CASSDSSGREHEQFF. The CDR3 coding sequence is TGTGCCAGCAGTGATTCTAGCGGGCGGGAACATGAGCAGTTCTTC.

The chain links TRBV6-5 to TRBJ1-4; D remains unclear. Germline assignment: CDR1 MNHEY and CDR2 SVGAGI. V lost 2 bases and J 4 bases, leaving 8 bases between the germline ends. This CDR3 is built from 14 residues. CDR3 nucleotide sequence: TGTGCCAGCAGTTACGAGGGAGGTAATGAAAAACTGTTTTTT. Protein: CASSYEGGNEKLFF.

The chain has TRBV27 and TRBJ1-1; tentative D call: TRBD1 (6 bases). This CDR3 has 14 amino acids. Germline CDR1 and CDR2: MNHEY and SMNVEV (reference sequence). Trimming took 0 bases from V and 3 from J, leaving 8 bases between them. The CDR3 coding sequence is TGTGCCAGCAGTTTATCTTGGACAGACACTGAAGCTTTCTTT. Translation gives CASSLSWTDTEAFF.

The chain has TRBV7-2 and TRBJ1-2, with TRBD1 identical over 9 bases. Germline V gene lookup returns CDR1 SGHTA and CDR2 FQGNSA. Trimming at V came to 3 bases and at J to 4 bases, leaving 9 bases not matched to a gene. The CDR3 loop spans 16 amino acids. Written as DNA, the CDR3 is TGTGCCAGCAGCTTGAACGGACAGGGGCTCAGCTATGGCTACACCTTC. This translates into CASSLNGQGLSYGYTF.

V is TRBV5-1 and J is TRBJ1-3; D ambiguous. The CDR3 is 15 amino acids. The V and J ends lost 6 bases and 0 bases respectively, with 13 bases between them. Looked up from germline, CDR1 is SGHRS and CDR2 is YFSETQ. The CDR3 sequence: CASKSNHNSGNTIYF. Here the CDR3 DNA reads TGCGCCAGCAAATCTAACCACAACTCTGGAAACACCATATATTTT.